This is a list of T cell receptor beta chains from one sample in a study of shared clonotypes between healthy human individuals. The method was immunoSEQ multiplex PCR; TCRdb's version includes in-frame clones alone and lacks a portion of them. The repertoire has 2 million to 2.5 million clones, around 93% of them found once; the top ten carry approximately 0.41%. Sequenced sample: naive CD4+ T cells from PBMCs. The receptors were sampled from a man aged 18 to 30 in good health. Some clones in this sample may be carry-over from other donors' samples. The CDR3 runs from the conserved cysteine through the conserved F or W. A D gene is named only where the DNA matches it firmly. Size values are once, few and many counts, or a class for expanded clones, and some rows have none.

CDR3 DNA: TGTGCCAGCAGCTTACCGGATGTAGCCAAAAACATTCAGTACTTC
CDR3 protein: CASSLPDVAKNIQYF
D gene: .
V gene: TRBV7-2
J gene: TRBJ2-4
clone size: .

CDR3 DNA: TGTGCCAGCAGCCTCGGTTTCTCCAGCCAAGAGACCCAGTACTTC
CDR3 protein: CASSLGFSSQETQYF
D gene: .
V gene: TRBV7-6
J gene: TRBJ2-5
clone size: .

CDR3 DNA: TGTGCCAGCAGTAACGCCGGGACAAACGGAAACACCATATATTTT
CDR3 protein: CASSNAGTNGNTIYF
D gene: .
V gene: TRBV28
J gene: TRBJ1-3
clone size: .

CDR3 DNA: TGCGCCAGCAGCTTGGGACTAGCGGGAGATGAGCAGTTCTTC
CDR3 protein: CASSLGLAGDEQFF
D gene: TRBD2
V gene: TRBV5-1
J gene: TRBJ2-1
clone size: .

CDR3 DNA: TGTGCCAGCAGTTCCCTAACTAGCGGGAGAAGGGTCAATGAGCAGTTCTTC
CDR3 protein: CASSSLTSGRRVNEQFF
D gene: TRBD2
V gene: TRBV28
J gene: TRBJ2-1
clone size: .

CDR3 DNA: TGTGCCAGCAGCTTTGAACGAACCGGGGAGCTGTTTTTT
CDR3 protein: CASSFERTGELFF
D gene: .
V gene: TRBV7-2
J gene: TRBJ2-2
clone size: .

CDR3 DNA: TGCGCCAGCAGCTTGCGAACGGGAGGGCAAGGTGATACGCAGTATTTT
CDR3 protein: CASSLRTGGQGDTQYF
D gene: TRBD2
V gene: TRBV5-1
J gene: TRBJ2-3
clone size: .

CDR3 DNA: TGTGCCAGCAGTTTGCGGGGATTGGGAGGCCAGCATTTT
CDR3 protein: CASSLRGLGGQHF
D gene: .
V gene: TRBV28
J gene: TRBJ1-5
clone size: .

CDR3 DNA: TGCGCCAGCAGCTCGAGGGGGACAGGGACCGTGGAGACCCAGTACTTC
CDR3 protein: CASSSRGTGTVETQYF
D gene: TRBD1
V gene: TRBV5-1
J gene: TRBJ2-5
clone size: .

CDR3 DNA: TGTGCCAGCAGCTTCGAGGGTGTAGGGCAGCCCCAGCATTTT
CDR3 protein: CASSFEGVGQPQHF
D gene: .
V gene: TRBV5-5
J gene: TRBJ1-5
clone size: once

CDR3 DNA: TGTGCCAGCAGCCGAAGGACCCAACCGGGCGAGCAGTACTTC
CDR3 protein: CASSRRTQPGEQYF
D gene: .
V gene: TRBV7-9
J gene: TRBJ2-7
clone size: .

CDR3 DNA: TGCGCCAGCAGCTTTACCCGGAACCAAGAGACCCAGTACTTC
CDR3 protein: CASSFTRNQETQYF
D gene: .
V gene: TRBV5-1
J gene: TRBJ2-5
clone size: .

CDR3 DNA: TGTGCCAGCAGCTTAGAAAGGAGGGGTGGCGCTTTCTTT
CDR3 protein: CASSLERRGGAFF
D gene: .
V gene: TRBV7-8
J gene: TRBJ1-1
clone size: .

CDR3 DNA: TGCGCCAGCAGCTCGAGCAATAATGAAAAACTGTTTTTT
CDR3 protein: CASSSSNNEKLFF
D gene: .
V gene: TRBV5-1
J gene: TRBJ1-4
clone size: .

CDR3 DNA: TGTGCCAGCTCACCATCCGGGACAGGGGCGGGAAACACCATATATTTT
CDR3 protein: CASSPSGTGAGNTIYF
D gene: TRBD1
V gene: TRBV18
J gene: TRBJ1-3
clone size: .

CDR3 DNA: TGTGCCAGCAGTTTGGTACTCGTGGACGTCCTGACTTTC
CDR3 protein: CASSLVLVDVLTF
D gene: .
V gene: TRBV28
J gene: TRBJ2-6
clone size: .

CDR3 DNA: TGTGCCAGCAGTACCCGGGGGATGGGGGGCCACGAGCAGTACTTC
CDR3 protein: CASSTRGMGGHEQYF
D gene: .
V gene: TRBV2
J gene: TRBJ2-7
clone size: .